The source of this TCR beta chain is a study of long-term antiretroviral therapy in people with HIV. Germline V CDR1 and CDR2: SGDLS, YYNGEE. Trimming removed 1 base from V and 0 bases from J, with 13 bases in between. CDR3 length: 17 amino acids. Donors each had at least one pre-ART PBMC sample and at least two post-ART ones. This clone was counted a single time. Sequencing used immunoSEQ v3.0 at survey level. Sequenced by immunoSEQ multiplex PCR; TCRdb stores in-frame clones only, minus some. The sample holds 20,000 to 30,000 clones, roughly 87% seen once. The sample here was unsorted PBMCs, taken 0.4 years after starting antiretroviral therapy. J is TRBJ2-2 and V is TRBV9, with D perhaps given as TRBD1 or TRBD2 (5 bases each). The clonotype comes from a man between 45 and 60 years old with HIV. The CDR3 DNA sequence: TGTGCCAGCAGCGTAAGCGCTAGCAGGGCGAACACCGGGGAGCTGTTTTTT. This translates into CASSVSASRANTGELFF.